The present TCR beta chain was sequenced within a study of STAT3 mutations in large granular lymphocyte leukemia. The repertoire was sequenced with immunoSEQ multiplex PCR; TCRdb's copy has only in-frame clones and lacks some. The table includes 9,500 to 15,000 clones, roughly three quarters detected once. Details on this clone: Its antigen is unidentified.

Germline trimming cut 6 bases from V and 2 bases from J; bases unmatched to any gene: 3. The CDR3 is 15 residues long. Germline CDR1 and CDR2: MDHEN and SYDVKM. Whole-study results and caveats: Clonal expansion was inferred from samples taken at other timepoints. Every T-LGLL patient had at least one immunodominant TCRbeta clonotype. In about 30% of the 18 patients, new TCR clonotypes emerged after therapy.

The sample taken for sequencing was peripheral blood mononuclear cells. This receptor was obtained from a man aged 55 to 70 with T-cell large granular lymphocyte leukemia. Some clones in this sample may be carry-over from other donors' samples. This chain joins TRBV28 and TRBJ2-3; 12 bases line up with TRBD2. CDR3: CASSRTSGITDTQYF. CDR3 DNA: TGTGCCAGCAGCCGGACTAGCGGGATCACAGATACGCAGTATTTT.